The 14 T cell receptor beta chains listed next were all sequenced from one sample in a study of vaccination effects on CD4 cells after COVID-19. Their antigen targets remain unknown. Viral peptide pool expansion of antigen-specific CD4+ T cells preceded sequencing in the ViraFEST assay. Upon completion of approximately ten days in culture, CD4+ T cells were isolated. Negative nucleocapsid antibody tests before and after vaccination confirmed no previous SARS-CoV-2 infection. The table came from immunoSEQ multiplex PCR; TCRdb's copy has only in-frame clones and leaves some out. The table records 70,000 or so clones, 60% to 75% of them present only once. Sequencing used CD4+ T cells from PBMCs cultured with HCoV-NL63 spike peptides, obtained before COVID-19 vaccination. Receptor source: a human donor who received a COVID-19 vaccine.

The V and J genes are TRBV6-6 and TRBJ1-4; D perhaps matches TRBD1 (5 bases). Trimming stripped 4 bases from V and 8 bases from J, with 20 bases between. In germline, CDR1 is MNHNY, CDR2 SVGAGI (reference sequence). The CDR3 runs to 16 residues. Here the CDR3 DNA reads TGTGCCAGCAGTTTGCGACAGCTCCCTTTGGACGAAAAACTGTTTTTT. Protein product: CASSLRQLPLDEKLFF.

The chain couples TRBV5-1 to TRBJ2-5; 14 bases match TRBD2. The germline V gene encodes CDR1 SGHRS and CDR2 YFSETQ. The CDR3 length is 16 residues. The junction had 7 bases not matched to a gene; V was cut back by 4 bases and J by 5 bases. CDR3 sequence (DNA): TGCGCCAGCAGCCAGACTAGCGGGGGGGTGGTCGAGACCCAGTACTTC. This translates into CASSQTSGGVVETQYF.

The rearrangement joins TRBV5-1 to TRBJ1-4, with 7 bases aligning to TRBD1. Trimming removed 0 bases from V and 8 bases from J; junction bases left unmatched: 10. The length of the CDR3 is 16 residues. CDR1 is SGHRS, CDR2 YFSETQ, per germline. The CDR3 region is CASSLAPGTVGEKLFF. Here the CDR3 DNA reads TGCGCCAGCAGCTTGGCCCCCGGGACAGTGGGGGAAAAACTGTTTTTT.

The chain is built from TRBV27 and TRBJ1-6; 8 positions match TRBD1. CDR3 size: 15 residues. With 6 bases clipped from V and 7 bases from J, the junction kept 8 bases outside the gene matches. Germline V gene data show CDR1 as MNHEY and CDR2 as SMNVEV (reference sequence). The CDR3 reads CASRAPGQANSPLHF. In DNA, the CDR3 is TGTGCCAGCAGGGCCCCGGGACAGGCGAATTCACCCCTCCACTTT.

This clone has only a few counts. The rearrangement links TRBV6-2 or TRBV6-3 to TRBJ2-7; tentatively, D is TRBD1 or TRBD2 (7 bases each). With 5 bases removed from V and 0 bases from J, the gap between germline ends came to 14 bases. CDR1 MNHEY and CDR2 SVGEGT come from the germline V gene. CDR3 size: 15 residues. CDR3 amino acids: CASSIRGGSSYEQYV. Written as DNA, the CDR3 is TGTGCCAGCAGTATCAGGGGGGGAAGCTCCTACGAGCAGTACGTC.

The CDR3 nucleotides are TGTGCCAGCAGCCGTGGAGTGGGTGGTTGGGAGACCCAGTACTTC. It codes for CASSRGVGGWETQYF. This sequence joins TRBV3-1 (or the pseudogene TRBV3-2) and TRBJ2-5, with D unresolved. The CDR3 runs 15 residues. Per germline, CDR1 LGHDT and CDR2 YNNKEL (reference sequence). The germline V and J ends were trimmed by 4 bases and 5 bases, with 17 bases remaining between them.

This clone came up once. The rearrangement uses TRBV5-6 and TRBJ2-4, with TRBD1 as a possible D gene (5 bases). Germline V gene lookup returns CDR1 SGHDT and CDR2 YYEEEE. CDR3 length equals 16 residues. V lost 0 bases and J lost 0, with 10 bases in between. CDR3 amino acids: CASSLGQTLAKNIQYF. The CDR3 DNA reads as TGTGCCAGCAGCTTGGGACAGACCTTAGCCAAAAACATTCAGTACTTC.

CDR3 bases: TGTGCCAGCAGTTACCCCGAAGGGAGGCCGGACTATGGCTACACCTTC. Translation: CASSYPEGRPDYGYTF. The chain combines TRBV6-6 with TRBJ1-2; D ambiguous. The CDR3 is 16 amino acids. V was trimmed by 2 bases and J by 3 bases, leaving 16 bases between them. The germline V gene encodes CDR1 MNHNY and CDR2 SVGAGI (reference sequence).

The chain combines TRBV29-1 with TRBJ1-3; tentatively, D is TRBD1 (5 bases). This CDR3 is built from 19 residues. Trimming removed 1 base at V and 0 bases at J, with 22 bases between. CDR1 and CDR2 from the germline V gene are SQVTM and ANQGSEA. The CDR3 here is CSVEARPDHGGFSGNTIYF. Here the CDR3 DNA reads TGCAGCGTTGAAGCGAGGCCCGATCACGGGGGATTCTCTGGAAACACCATATATTTT.

CDR3 amino acids: CASSFGAGGAEGYTF. The CDR3 bases are TGCGCCAGCAGCTTCGGGGCAGGGGGCGCTGAGGGCTACACCTTC. The chain has TRBV5-1 and TRBJ1-2; 8 bases agree with TRBD1. Germline V gives CDR1 SGHRS, CDR2 YFSETQ. After removal of 2 bases from V and 8 bases from J, the junction contained 11 bases not matched to a gene. CDR3 length equals 15 residues.

CDR3 coding DNA: TGTGCCAGCAGCTTAAGTCGGGGGTCTAGTCAGCCCCAGCATTTT. This encodes CASSLSRGSSQPQHF. The V call is TRBV7-8, the J call TRBJ1-5; a possible D gene is TRBD1 (5 bases). V was clipped by 2 bases and J by 6 bases, with 14 bases between them. Germline V lookup: CDR1 SGHVS, CDR2 FQNEAQ. The CDR3 sequence is 15 residues long.

This sequence joins TRBV30 and TRBJ1-2, with TRBD1 matching over 7 bases. Germline V gene sequence: CDR1 GTSNPN, CDR2 SVGIG (reference sequence). The length of the CDR3 is 13 residues. J lost 4 bases, V lost 0 bases, and 2 bases had no gene match. Here the CDR3 reads CAWSVQGTYGYTF. For the CDR3, the DNA is TGTGCCTGGAGTGTACAGGGGACCTATGGCTACACCTTC.

This clone showed up just a few times. The chain employs TRBV24-1 and TRBJ2-1; D unclear. Germline CDR1 is KGHDR and CDR2 is SFDVKD. The ends were cut back, 4 bases at V and 3 bases at J, with 6 bases in the middle. This CDR3 contains 13 residues. This CDR3 is CATSDWGYNEQFF. CDR3 DNA: TGTGCCACCAGTGACTGGGGCTACAATGAGCAGTTCTTC.

The chain couples TRBV29-1 to TRBJ1-4; no clear D. Germline CDR1 reads SQVTM; CDR2 reads ANQGSEA. CDR3 length equals 13 residues. V dropped 5 bases and J dropped 7 bases, with 14 bases sitting between them. The CDR3 DNA reads TGCAGCGTTAGGTACAGCTCGTTTGAAAAACTGTTTTTT. It translates to CSVRYSSFEKLFF.